This T cell receptor beta chain was profiled in a study of patients and donors after allogeneic stem cell transplantation. This CDR3 comprises 14 residues. V was trimmed by 3 bases and J by 4 bases, leaving 12 bases between them. Germline V gives CDR1 LNHDA, CDR2 SQIVND (reference sequence). TCRdb called the RT-PCR reads again in MiXCR, with one record for every CDR3 protein. The sample holds 800,000 to 1,000,000 distinct CDR3 sequences, under 20% seen once. The material sequenced was blood, either unsorted or a sorted T cell fraction (not recorded which). The chain has TRBV19 and TRBJ1-2, with no clear D. The TCR originated in a human donor who was either an allogeneic HSCT recipient or a stem cell or donor lymphocyte infusion donor (not recorded which). It is not recorded whose cells these are; they may come from a transplant donor. The CDR3 nucleotides are TGTGCCAGTAGTATTAATAAAAGTCTCTATGGCTACACCTTC. Translated, it gives CASSINKSLYGYTF. Full variable domain (missing parts from reference TRBV19 and TRBJ1-2): DGGITQSPKYLFRKEGQNVTLSCEQNLNHDAMYWYRQDPGQGLRLIYYSQIVNDFQKGDIAEGYSVSREKKESFPLTVTSAQKNPTAFYLCASSINKSLYGYTFGSGTRLTVV.